This T cell receptor beta chain came from a study of blood T cell repertoires in COVID-19. Study-level background: Collection of acute and convalescent COVID-19 samples took place in the United States, Italy and Spain.

Only in-frame clones appear in the TCRdb table, and some are missing; sequencing was by immunoSEQ multiplex PCR. The table lists around 220,000 clones, less than 85% of them singletons. The CDR3 runs to 12 residues. V was trimmed by 3 bases and J by 9 bases, leaving 9 bases between them. This sequence joins TRBV12-3 or TRBV12-4 and TRBJ2-1; unclear D gene. Material: peripheral blood. The sequence was collected from a woman of 80 years or more with active or convalescent COVID-19. In DNA, the CDR3 is TGTGCCAGCAGTTTCTCGTCTAGTGAGCAGTTCTTC. Translation gives CASSFSSSEQFF.